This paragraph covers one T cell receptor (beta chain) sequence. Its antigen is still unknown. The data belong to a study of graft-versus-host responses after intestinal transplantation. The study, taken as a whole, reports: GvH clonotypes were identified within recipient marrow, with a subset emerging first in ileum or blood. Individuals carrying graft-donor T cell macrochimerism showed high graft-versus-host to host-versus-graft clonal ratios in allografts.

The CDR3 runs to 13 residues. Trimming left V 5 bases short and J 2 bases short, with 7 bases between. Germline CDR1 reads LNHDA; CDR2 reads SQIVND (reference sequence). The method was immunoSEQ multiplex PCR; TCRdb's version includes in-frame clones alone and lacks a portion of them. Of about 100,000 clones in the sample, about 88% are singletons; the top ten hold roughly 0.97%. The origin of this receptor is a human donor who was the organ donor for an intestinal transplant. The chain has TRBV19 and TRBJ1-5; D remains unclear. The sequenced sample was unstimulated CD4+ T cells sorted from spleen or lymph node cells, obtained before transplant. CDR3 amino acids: CASSLAGNQPQHF. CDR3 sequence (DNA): TGTGCCAGTAGTTTGGCAGGCAATCAGCCCCAGCATTTT. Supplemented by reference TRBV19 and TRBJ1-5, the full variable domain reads DGGITQSPKYLFRKEGQNVTLSCEQNLNHDAMYWYRQDPGQGLRLIYYSQIVNDFQKGDIAEGYSVSREKKESFPLTVTSAQKNPTAFYLCASSLAGNQPQHFGDGTRLSIL.